The TCR beta chain described here comes from a study of blood T cells in healthy people across ages. Alongside a J-beta primer mix, a sample-barcoded 5' primer served in a second PCR lasting about 7 to 11 cycles. TCRdb called the 5' RACE reads again in MiXCR, with one record for every CDR3 protein. The sample contains some 1,000,000 distinct CDR3 sequences, less than 25% of which appear only once. CDR3 size: 14 residues. Per the germline V gene, CDR1 is SGHRS and CDR2 is YFSETQ. The V gene lost 7 bases and the J gene lost 6 bases, with 17 bases spanning the gap. This clonotype was counted a few times. These data were also filed under a second study, of T cells of mothers and their children.

J is TRBJ2-4 and V is TRBV5-1; D is possibly TRBD2 (6 bases). Material: blood. This TCR was sampled from a girl aged 2-10 years in good health. CDR3 sequence reads: CASRSTGLGNIQYF. In nucleotides, the CDR3 is TGCGCCAGCCGGTCAACGGGACTTGGAAACATTCAGTACTTC. The whole variable domain, filled in from reference TRBV5-1 and TRBJ2-4, reads KAGVTQTPRYLIKTRGQQVTLSCSPISGHRSVSWYQQTPGQGLQFLFEYFSETQRNKGNFPGRFSGRQFSNSRSEMNVSTLELGDSALYLCASRSTGLGNIQYFGAGTRLSVL.